The 16 T cell receptor beta chains below come from one sample, sequenced in a study of cytomegalovirus exposure and HLA in healthy donors (TCRdb year 2017). The library came from the immunoSEQ multiplex PCR assay. The multiplex PCR relied on a mix of 60 forward primers for TCR Vbeta segments and 13 reverse primers for TCR Jbeta segments. TCRdb mirrors the immuneACCESS table, restricted to in-frame sequences. Some clones are absent from its copies; in checked studies, under half trace to an unresolved V gene, and the reason for the others is unknown. The sample profile shows about 100,000 clones; around 76% of them were found once. Of the sample, around 7% is held by the ten largest clones. The sequencing input was PBMCs. All receptors come from a man in his forties or fifties in good health and CMV-seropositive.

This clone has only a few counts. The chain couples TRBV5-4 to TRBJ2-5, with 11 bases identical to TRBD2. The V gene end was trimmed by 0 bases and the J gene end by 7 bases; junction bases not matched to a gene: 8. Germline CDR1 is SGHNT and CDR2 is YYREEE (reference sequence). The CDR3 is made up of 16 amino acids. The CDR3 DNA reads as TGTGCCAGCAGCTTGGCTAGCGGGGGGACGGTGGGGACCCAGTACTTC. Its translation is CASSLASGGTVGTQYF. Looking up the rest from reference TRBV5-4 and TRBJ2-5 gives the full variable domain: ETGVTQSPTHLIKTRGQQVTLRCSSQSGHNTVSWYQQALGQGPQFIFQYYREEENGRGNFPPRFSGLQFPNYSSELNVNALELDDSALYLCASSLASGGTVGTQYFGPGTRLLVL.

The V gene is TRBV2, the J gene TRBJ1-5; 8 bases line up with TRBD1. V lost 6 bases to trimming and J lost 5 bases; unmatched junction nucleotides: 6. This CDR3 comprises 14 residues. CDR1 and CDR2 from the germline V gene are SNHLY and FYNNEI. This CDR3 is CASRLDRADQPQHF. CDR3 sequence (DNA): TGTGCCAGCAGGCTGGACAGGGCGGATCAGCCCCAGCATTTT.

The chain has TRBV5-1 and TRBJ2-7; 10 bases map to TRBD1. Losses at the gene ends were 4 bases for V and 3 bases for J; bases not matched to a gene: 4. Per the germline V gene, CDR1 is SGHRS and CDR2 is YFSETQ. The length of the CDR3 is 14 residues. This chain's CDR3 is CASSPGQGNYEQYF. CDR3 bases: TGCGCCAGCAGCCCGGGACAGGGGAACTACGAGCAGTACTTC. The whole variable domain, filled in from reference TRBV5-1 and TRBJ2-7, reads KAGVTQTPRYLIKTRGQQVTLSCSPISGHRSVSWYQQTPGQGLQFLFEYFSETQRNKGNFPGRFSGRQFSNSRSEMNVSTLELGDSALYLCASSPGQGNYEQYFGPGTRLTVT.

V and J are TRBV5-4 and TRBJ1-2; no clear D. Germline values: CDR1 SGHNT, CDR2 YYREEE (reference sequence). CDR3 length equals 13 residues. Trimming cost V 1 base and J 7 bases, with 11 bases left between them. CDR3 sequence (DNA): TGTGCCAGCAGCTTGTCGCCACAGACTGGCTACACCTTC. It yields the protein CASSLSPQTGYTF.

This clone was observed once. The V and J genes are TRBV29-1 and TRBJ1-5; no definite D call. Trimming stripped 0 bases from V and 6 bases from J, with 9 bases between. The CDR3 covers 13 residues. CDR1 is SQVTM and CDR2 is ANQGSEA in the germline V gene. Here the CDR3 DNA reads TGCAGCGTTGAAGAGGTGCGAGGTCAGCCCCAGCATTTT. It translates to CSVEEVRGQPQHF.

The count of this clone is one. This sequence joins TRBV5-1 and TRBJ1-6; 10 nucleotides agree with TRBD1. The CDR3 consists of 16 residues. Unmatched junction bases numbered 9, after V lost 4 bases and J lost 8 bases. CDR1 and CDR2 (germline): SGHRS, YFSETQ. The CDR3 region has the DNA TGCGCCAGCAGCAGGGATCCGGGACAGGGGTATTCACCCCTCCACTTT. Its translation: CASSRDPGQGYSPLHF.

The CDR3 spells CASSTRGTGVNEQFF. The CDR3 region has the DNA TGTGCCAGCAGCACACGAGGGACAGGGGTCAATGAGCAGTTCTTC. The J gene is TRBJ2-1, the V gene TRBV7-9; 10 bases map to TRBD1. The V segment lost 5 bases and the J segment 6 bases; nucleotides outside the gene matches: 7. CDR1 is SEHNR and CDR2 is FQNEAQ in the germline V gene (reference sequence). The CDR3 spans 15 residues.

This chain uses TRBV4-3 with TRBJ2-5; 9 nucleotides agree with TRBD2. The end of the DNA fits TRBJ2-7 better, so the J call may be wrong. CDR3 length: 14 residues. The V gene's germline CDR1 is LGHNA and CDR2 YSLEER. The CDR3 DNA sequence: TGCGCCAGCAGCCAAGTAGCGGGAGTAAACGAGCAGTACTTC. Translating gives CASSQVAGVNEQYF.

This clone occurred once. The DNA for the CDR3 is TGTGCCAGCAGTTTTACAGCGGGAACGGACGAGCAGTACTTC. Encoded protein: CASSFTAGTDEQYF. This sequence joins TRBV27 and TRBJ2-7; 7 nucleotides match TRBD2. CDR1 and CDR2 (germline): MNHEY, SMNVEV (reference sequence). The CDR3 has 14 amino acids. After removal of 3 bases from V and 5 bases from J, the junction contained 7 bases not matched to a gene.

This chain connects TRBV6-5 to TRBJ1-1; D ambiguous. The V end lost 5 bases, the J end lost 0 bases, and 10 bases lay between the germline ends. Germline CDR1 is MNHEY and CDR2 is SVGAGI. The CDR3 covers 14 residues. The CDR3 coding sequence is TGTGCCAGCAGTCCCGGGAGCCTGAACACTGAAGCTTTCTTT. Amino acids: CASSPGSLNTEAFF.

The V gene is TRBV11-2, the J gene TRBJ2-1; D is undetermined. The CDR3 runs 15 residues. Germline assignment: CDR1 SGHAT and CDR2 FQNNGV. V lost 1 base and J lost 3, with 10 bases in between. CDR3 DNA: TGTGCCAGCAGCTTAGCGCCTAGTAGCTACAATGAGCAGTTCTTC. Protein sequence: CASSLAPSSYNEQFF.

The genes are TRBV19 and TRBJ2-3; 8 bases agree with TRBD2. The CDR3 runs 12 residues. The germline CDR1 and CDR2 sequences are LNHDA and SQIVND (reference sequence). Trimming took 8 bases from V and 10 from J; bases not matched to a gene: 8. The CDR3 region has the DNA TGTGCCAGTCTGAGCGGGAGTTTGGCGCAGTATTTT. Residues: CASLSGSLAQYF. Using reference TRBV19 and TRBJ2-3 for the parts outside the CDR3, the full variable domain is DGGITQSPKYLFRKEGQNVTLSCEQNLNHDAMYWYRQDPGQGLRLIYYSQIVNDFQKGDIAEGYSVSREKKESFPLTVTSAQKNPTAFYLCASLSGSLAQYFGPGTRLTVL.

V gene TRBV19 combines with J gene TRBJ2-1; 8 positions match TRBD2. Trimming took 5 bases from V and 2 from J; bases not matched to a gene: 8. The CDR3 sequence is 16 residues long. Germline CDR1 and CDR2: LNHDA and SQIVND (reference sequence). The CDR3 region is CASSAPSGSTYNEQFF. The DNA of the CDR3 is TGTGCCAGTAGTGCTCCCAGCGGGAGTACCTACAATGAGCAGTTCTTC.

The genes are TRBV27 and TRBJ2-7; 9 positions match TRBD2. The V gene end was trimmed by 4 bases and the J gene end by 0 bases; junction bases not matched to a gene: 7. The CDR3 contains 16 residues. CDR1 MNHEY and CDR2 SMNVEV come from the germline V gene (reference sequence). For the CDR3, the DNA is TGTGCCAGCAGTTCTCTAATAGCGGGAGTCTCCTACGAGCAGTACTTC. Protein product: CASSSLIAGVSYEQYF.

The CDR3 loop is CASSIGSGSYEQYF. The CDR3 DNA reads TGTGCCAGTAGTATAGGTTCAGGGTCGTACGAGCAGTACTTC. The chain carries TRBV19 and TRBJ2-7, with D maybe TRBD1 (5 bases). CDR1 is LNHDA and CDR2 is SQIVND in the germline V gene (reference sequence). The length of the CDR3 is 14 residues. V was shortened by 1 base and J by 4 bases, with 11 bases between the two germline ends. The full variable domain, with the rest looked up from reference TRBV19 and TRBJ2-7, is DGGITQSPKYLFRKEGQNVTLSCEQNLNHDAMYWYRQDPGQGLRLIYYSQIVNDFQKGDIAEGYSVSREKKESFPLTVTSAQKNPTAFYLCASSIGSGSYEQYFGPGTRLTVT.

The chain links TRBV11-2 to TRBJ2-1; TRBD1 is a possible D gene (5 bases). The germline gives CDR1 SGHAT, CDR2 FQNNGV. Trimming removed 1 base from V and 9 bases from J, with 10 bases in between. The CDR3 runs to 13 residues. The CDR3 sequence is CASSLGREREQFF. CDR3 nucleotide sequence: TGTGCCAGCAGCTTAGGCAGGGAACGTGAGCAGTTCTTC. The whole variable domain, filled in from reference TRBV11-2 and TRBJ2-1, reads EAGVAQSPRYKIIEKRQSVAFWCNPISGHATLYWYQQILGQGPKLLIQFQNNGVVDDSQLPKDRFSAERLKGVDSTLKIQPAKLEDSAVYLCASSLGREREQFFGPGTRLTVL.